This T cell receptor beta chain was captured in a study of CD8 T cells in ankylosing spondylitis. The study, taken as a whole, reports: What seemed typical of ankylosing spondylitis blood was a TCR beta motif built from several highly homologous variants.

This clonotype has a handful of counts. No antigen is known for it. One entry per CDR3 protein, called by TCRdb with MiXCR from the 5' RACE reads. The data hold 150,000 or so distinct CDR3 sequences, with about 17% observed a single time. Trimming took off 7 bases at V and 0 bases at J, with 16 bases between the two ends. From germline, CDR1 is SGHRS and CDR2 YFSETQ. The CDR3 runs to 15 residues. The sequencing input was blood, either unsorted or a sorted T cell fraction (not recorded which). This sequence was found in a male donor with ankylosing spondylitis or in good health (not recorded which). The rearrangement joins TRBV5-1 to TRBJ1-1, with unresolved D. The CDR3 reads CASRRPGHLNTEAFF. Here the CDR3 DNA reads TGCGCCAGCCGTAGGCCCGGGCACCTGAACACTGAAGCTTTCTTT.